This T cell receptor beta chain appears in the sequencing data of a study of OX40 agonist ivuxolimab in advanced cancers. Study context: At 0.01 to 10 mg/kg, ivuxolimab was administered intravenously to patients every 2 weeks.

In the case of this clone: No antigen is known for it.

Assay: immunoSEQ multiplex PCR; the TCRdb copy retains only in-frame clones and omits some. The repertoire holds roughly 100,000 clones, with about nine tenths as singletons. Overall study results and limits: The investigators did not determine what antigen specificity the expanded peripheral T cells had. Those patients achieving a partial response at 0.1-3.0 mg/kg showed among the lowest clonal expansion.

The CDR3 sequence is 14 residues long. The V gene's germline CDR1 is SGHTA and CDR2 FQGNSA. V was pared by 1 base and J by 0 bases, with 7 bases between. The chain carries TRBV7-2 and TRBJ2-7; D gene uncertain. The receptor was isolated from an adult with an advanced solid tumor such as melanoma, head and neck, liver or kidney cancer. The sequences come from CD4+ or CD8+ T cells sorted from blood, collected in a trial of the OX40 agonist ivuxolimab. The CDR3 is CASSLGSVSYEQYF. CDR3 nucleotide sequence: TGTGCCAGCAGCTTAGGCAGCGTCTCCTACGAGCAGTACTTC.